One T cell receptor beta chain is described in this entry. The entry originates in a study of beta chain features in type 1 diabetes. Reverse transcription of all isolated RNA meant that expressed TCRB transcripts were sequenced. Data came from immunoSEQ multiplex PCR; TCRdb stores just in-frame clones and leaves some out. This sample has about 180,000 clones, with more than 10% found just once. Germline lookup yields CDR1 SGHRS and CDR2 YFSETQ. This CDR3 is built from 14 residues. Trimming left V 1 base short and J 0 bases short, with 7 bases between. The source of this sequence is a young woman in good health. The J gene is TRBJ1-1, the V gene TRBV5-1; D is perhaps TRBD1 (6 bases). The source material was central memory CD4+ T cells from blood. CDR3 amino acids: CASSLPGVNTEAFF. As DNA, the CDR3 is TGCGCCAGCAGCTTGCCAGGGGTGAACACTGAAGCTTTCTTT.